This record looks at one T cell receptor (beta chain) sequence and its context. As yet, its antigen is unknown. The V gene's germline CDR1 is LNHDA and CDR2 SQIVND (reference sequence). This CDR3 is built from 14 residues. Trimming took off 6 bases at V and 4 bases at J, with 12 bases between the two ends. CD45RO-negative, CCR7-positively selected cells formed the naive CD8 fraction, excluding terminally differentiated effector memory CD45RA+ cells. The data were taken from a study of shared clonotypes between healthy human individuals. Study-wide points: A reduction in generation probabilities was seen for non-shared clonotypes relative to those shared by all four donors.

Clones were read by immunoSEQ multiplex PCR, and TCRdb kept only the in-frame ones, dropping some. The data show about 2.2 million clones, about 93% seen once. The rearrangement uses TRBV19 and TRBJ1-4; D perhaps matches TRBD1 (5 bases). Input material: naive CD8+ T cells from PBMCs. The TCR was taken from a man younger than 35 in good health. Some clones in this sample may be carry-over from other donors' samples. The CDR3 loop reads CASRPTEVNEKLFF. For the CDR3, the DNA is TGTGCCAGTAGGCCGACAGAAGTTAATGAAAAACTGTTTTTT.